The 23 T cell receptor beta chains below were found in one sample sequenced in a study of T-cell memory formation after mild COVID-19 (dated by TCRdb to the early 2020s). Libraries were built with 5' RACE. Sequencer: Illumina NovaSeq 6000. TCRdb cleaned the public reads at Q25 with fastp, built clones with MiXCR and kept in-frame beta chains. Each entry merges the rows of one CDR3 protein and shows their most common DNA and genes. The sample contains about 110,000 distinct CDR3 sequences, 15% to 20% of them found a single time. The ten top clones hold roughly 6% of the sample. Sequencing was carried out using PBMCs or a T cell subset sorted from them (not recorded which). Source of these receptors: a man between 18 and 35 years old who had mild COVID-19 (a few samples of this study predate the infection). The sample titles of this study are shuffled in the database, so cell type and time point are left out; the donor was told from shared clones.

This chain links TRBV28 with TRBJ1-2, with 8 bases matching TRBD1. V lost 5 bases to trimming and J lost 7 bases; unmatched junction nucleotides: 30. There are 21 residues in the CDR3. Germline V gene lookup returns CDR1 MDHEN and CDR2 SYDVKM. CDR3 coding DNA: TGTGCCAGCAGTCCTTTCCTCTTTCGCCGGACAGGGAACCTAAACCATGGTGGCTACACCTTC. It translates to CASSPFLFRRTGNLNHGGYTF.

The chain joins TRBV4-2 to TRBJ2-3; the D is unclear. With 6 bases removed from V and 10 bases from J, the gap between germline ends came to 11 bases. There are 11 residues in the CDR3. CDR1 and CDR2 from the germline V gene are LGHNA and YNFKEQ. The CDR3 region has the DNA TGTGCCAGCAGTGGCAGCGATTCGCAGTATTTT. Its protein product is CASSGSDSQYF.

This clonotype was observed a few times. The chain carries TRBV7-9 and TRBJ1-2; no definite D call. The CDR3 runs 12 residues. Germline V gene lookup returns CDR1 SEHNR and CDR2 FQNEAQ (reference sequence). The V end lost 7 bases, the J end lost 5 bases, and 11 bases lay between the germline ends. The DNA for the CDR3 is TGTGCCAGCACTCCGAATGGGTATGGCTACACCTTC. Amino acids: CASTPNGYGYTF.

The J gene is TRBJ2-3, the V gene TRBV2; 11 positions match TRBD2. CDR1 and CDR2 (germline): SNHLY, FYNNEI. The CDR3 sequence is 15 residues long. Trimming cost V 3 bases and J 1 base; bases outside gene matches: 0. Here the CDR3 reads CASSETSGGTDTQYF. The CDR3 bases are TGTGCCAGCAGTGAGACTAGCGGGGGCACAGATACGCAGTATTTT.

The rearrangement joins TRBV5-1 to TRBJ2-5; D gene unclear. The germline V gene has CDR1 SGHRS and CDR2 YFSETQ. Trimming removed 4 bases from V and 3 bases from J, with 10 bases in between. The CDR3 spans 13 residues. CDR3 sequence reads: CASSRLPEETQYF. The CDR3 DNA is TGCGCCAGCAGCCGGCTCCCGGAAGAGACCCAGTACTTC. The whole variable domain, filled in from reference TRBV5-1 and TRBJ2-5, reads KAGVTQTPRYLIKTRGQQVTLSCSPISGHRSVSWYQQTPGQGLQFLFEYFSETQRNKGNFPGRFSGRQFSNSRSEMNVSTLELGDSALYLCASSRLPEETQYFGPGTRLLVL.

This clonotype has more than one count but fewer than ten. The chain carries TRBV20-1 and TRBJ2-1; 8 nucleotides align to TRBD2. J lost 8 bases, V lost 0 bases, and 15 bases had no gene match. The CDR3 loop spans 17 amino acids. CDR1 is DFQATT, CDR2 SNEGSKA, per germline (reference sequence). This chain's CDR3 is CSARDPMGGGRLDEQFF. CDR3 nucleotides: TGCAGTGCTAGAGATCCAATGGGCGGGGGGCGCCTTGATGAGCAGTTCTTC.

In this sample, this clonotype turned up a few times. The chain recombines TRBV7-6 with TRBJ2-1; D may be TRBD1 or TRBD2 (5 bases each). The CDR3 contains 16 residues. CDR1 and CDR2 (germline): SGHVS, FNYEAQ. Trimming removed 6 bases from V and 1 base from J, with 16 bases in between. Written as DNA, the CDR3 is TGTGCCAGCAGTCCAGCCGAGGGGTCTTCCTACAATGAGCAGTTCTTC. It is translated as CASSPAEGSSYNEQFF.

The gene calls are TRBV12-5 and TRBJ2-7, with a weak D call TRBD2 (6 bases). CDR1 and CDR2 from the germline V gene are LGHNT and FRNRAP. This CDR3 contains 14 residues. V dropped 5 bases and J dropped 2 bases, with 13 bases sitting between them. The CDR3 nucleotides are TGTGCTAGTGGTGGGGGGACTGTAGCCTACGAGCAGTACTTC. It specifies CASGGGTVAYEQYF.

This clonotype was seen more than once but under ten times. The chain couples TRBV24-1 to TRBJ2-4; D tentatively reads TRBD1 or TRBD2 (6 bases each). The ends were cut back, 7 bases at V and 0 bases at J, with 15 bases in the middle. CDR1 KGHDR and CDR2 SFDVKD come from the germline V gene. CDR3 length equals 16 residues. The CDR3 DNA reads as TGTGCCACCAGCGTACGAGGGGGGATAGCCAAAAACATTCAGTACTTC. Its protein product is CATSVRGGIAKNIQYF.

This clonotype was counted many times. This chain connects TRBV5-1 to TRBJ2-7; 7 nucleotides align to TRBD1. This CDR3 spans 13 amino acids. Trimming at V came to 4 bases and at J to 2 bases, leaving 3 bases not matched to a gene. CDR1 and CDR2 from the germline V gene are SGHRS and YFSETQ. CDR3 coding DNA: TGCGCCAGCAGCCCTGACAGGGCCTACGAGCAGTACTTC. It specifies CASSPDRAYEQYF.

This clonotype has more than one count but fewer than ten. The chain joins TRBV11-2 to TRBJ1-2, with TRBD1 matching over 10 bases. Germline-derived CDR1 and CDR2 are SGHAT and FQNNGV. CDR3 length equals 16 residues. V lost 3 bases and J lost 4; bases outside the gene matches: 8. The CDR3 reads CASSLDGGTGAYGYTF. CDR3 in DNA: TGTGCCAGCAGCTTGGATGGGGGGACAGGGGCCTATGGCTACACCTTC.

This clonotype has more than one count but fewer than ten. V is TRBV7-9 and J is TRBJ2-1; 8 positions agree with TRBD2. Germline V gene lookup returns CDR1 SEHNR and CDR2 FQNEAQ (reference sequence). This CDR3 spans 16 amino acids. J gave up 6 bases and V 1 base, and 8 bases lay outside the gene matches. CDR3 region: CASSLGLTSVGNEQFF. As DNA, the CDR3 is TGTGCCAGCAGCTTAGGGCTGACTAGCGTTGGCAATGAGCAGTTCTTC. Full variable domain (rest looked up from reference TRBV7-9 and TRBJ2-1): DTGVSQNPRHKITKRGQNVTFRCDPISEHNRLYWYRQTLGQGPEFLTYFQNEAQLEKSRLLSDRFSAERPKGSFSTLEIQRTEQGDSAMYLCASSLGLTSVGNEQFFGPGTRLTVL.

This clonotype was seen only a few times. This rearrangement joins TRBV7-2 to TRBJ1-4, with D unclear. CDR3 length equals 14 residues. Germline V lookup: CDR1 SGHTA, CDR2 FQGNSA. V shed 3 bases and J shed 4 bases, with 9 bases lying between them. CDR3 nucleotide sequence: TGTGCCAGCAGCTTCGCCGGGATTAATGAAAAACTGTTTTTT. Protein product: CASSFAGINEKLFF.

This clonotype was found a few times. CDR3 residues: CASSSGQGYEQYV. The CDR3 nucleotides read TGCGCCAGCAGCTCCGGACAGGGCTACGAGCAGTACGTC. The chain uses TRBV5-1 and TRBJ2-7; 8 bases map to TRBD1. CDR1 and CDR2 (germline): SGHRS, YFSETQ. Trimming took 3 bases from V and 3 from J; bases not matched to a gene: 2. CDR3 length: 13 amino acids.

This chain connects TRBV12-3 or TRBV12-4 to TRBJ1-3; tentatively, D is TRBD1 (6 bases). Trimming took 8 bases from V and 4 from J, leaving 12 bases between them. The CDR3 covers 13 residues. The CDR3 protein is CASGGGKGNTIYF. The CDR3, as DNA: TGTGCCAGCGGGGGGGGCAAGGGAAACACCATATATTTT.

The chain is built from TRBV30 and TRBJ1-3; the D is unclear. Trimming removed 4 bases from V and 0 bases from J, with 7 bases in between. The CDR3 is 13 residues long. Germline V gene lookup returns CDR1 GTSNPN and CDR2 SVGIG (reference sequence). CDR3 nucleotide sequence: TGTGCCTGGAACAGCGGCTCTGGAAACACCATATATTTT. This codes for CAWNSGSGNTIYF.

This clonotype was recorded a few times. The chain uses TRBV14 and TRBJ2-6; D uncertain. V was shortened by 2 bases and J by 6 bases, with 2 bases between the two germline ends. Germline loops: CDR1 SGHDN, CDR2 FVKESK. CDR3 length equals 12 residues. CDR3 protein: CASSQSANVLTF. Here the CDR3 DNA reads TGTGCCAGCAGCCAATCGGCCAACGTCCTGACTTTC.

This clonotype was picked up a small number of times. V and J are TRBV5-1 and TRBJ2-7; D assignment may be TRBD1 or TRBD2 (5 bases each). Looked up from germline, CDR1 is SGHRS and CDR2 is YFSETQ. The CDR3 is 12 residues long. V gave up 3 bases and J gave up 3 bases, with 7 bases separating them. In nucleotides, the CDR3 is TGCGCCAGCAGCTGGGACCACTACGAGCAGTACTTC. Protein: CASSWDHYEQYF.

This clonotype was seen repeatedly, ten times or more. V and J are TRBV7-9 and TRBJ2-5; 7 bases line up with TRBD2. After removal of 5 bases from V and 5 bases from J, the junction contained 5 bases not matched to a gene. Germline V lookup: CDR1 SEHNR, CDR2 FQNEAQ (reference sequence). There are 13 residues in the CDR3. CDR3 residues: CASSRDYAETQYF. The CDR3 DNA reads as TGTGCCAGCAGCCGGGACTACGCTGAGACCCAGTACTTC.

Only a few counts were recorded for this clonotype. For the CDR3, the DNA is TGCGCCAGCAGGGGGGCCGGGACAGGAACCTACGAGCAGTACTTC. Its protein product is CASRGAGTGTYEQYF. The chain has TRBV5-1 and TRBJ2-7; 8 bases align to TRBD1. V lost 5 bases and J lost 2; bases outside the gene matches: 9. The germline V gene encodes CDR1 SGHRS and CDR2 YFSETQ. The CDR3 extends over 15 amino acids.

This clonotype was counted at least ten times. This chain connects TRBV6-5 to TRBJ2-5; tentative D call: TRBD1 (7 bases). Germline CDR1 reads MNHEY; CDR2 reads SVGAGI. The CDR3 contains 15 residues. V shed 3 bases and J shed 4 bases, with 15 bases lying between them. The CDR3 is CASSYSGTAGETQYF. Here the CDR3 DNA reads TGTGCCAGCAGTTATTCCGGGACAGCGGGAGAGACCCAGTACTTC.

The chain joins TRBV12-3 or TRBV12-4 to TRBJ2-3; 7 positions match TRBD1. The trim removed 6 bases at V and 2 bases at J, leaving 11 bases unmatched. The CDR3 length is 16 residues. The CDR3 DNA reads TGTGCCAGCAGCCCCCAGTGGGGGACAGACACAGATACGCAGTATTTT. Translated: CASSPQWGTDTDTQYF.

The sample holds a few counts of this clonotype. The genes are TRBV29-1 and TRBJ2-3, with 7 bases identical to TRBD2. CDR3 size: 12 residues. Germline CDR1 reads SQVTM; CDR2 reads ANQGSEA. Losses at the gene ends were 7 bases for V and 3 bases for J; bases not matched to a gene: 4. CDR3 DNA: TGCAGCGCGGGGGGTTTGACAGATACGCAGTATTTT. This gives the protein CSAGGLTDTQYF.